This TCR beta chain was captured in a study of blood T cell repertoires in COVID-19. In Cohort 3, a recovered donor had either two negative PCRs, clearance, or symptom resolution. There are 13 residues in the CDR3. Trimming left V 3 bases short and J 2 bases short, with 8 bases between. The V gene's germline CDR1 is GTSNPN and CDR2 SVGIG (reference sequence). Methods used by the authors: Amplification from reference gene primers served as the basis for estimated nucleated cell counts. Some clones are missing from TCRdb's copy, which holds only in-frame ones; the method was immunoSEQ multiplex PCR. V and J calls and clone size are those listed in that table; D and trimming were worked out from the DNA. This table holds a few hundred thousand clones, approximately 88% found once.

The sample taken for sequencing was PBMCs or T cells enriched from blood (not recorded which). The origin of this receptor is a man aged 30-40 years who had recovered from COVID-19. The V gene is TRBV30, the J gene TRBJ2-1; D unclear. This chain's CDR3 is CAWSSRPYNEQFF. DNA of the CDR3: TGTGCCTGGAGCTCGAGGCCCTACAATGAGCAGTTCTTC.